A single count supports the clone carrying this T cell receptor beta chain. This sample was included in a study of blood T cell repertoires in COVID-19. In the study overall: The United States, Italy and Spain provided the acute and convalescent COVID-19 samples. T cells, B-cell-depleted T cells, or PBMCs provided the cDNA or gDNA that served as material.

Methods used by the authors: Counts of nucleated cells, estimated from reference gene primer amplification, were obtained. Clones were sequenced by immunoSEQ multiplex PCR, and TCRdb holds only the in-frame ones, with some missing. V and J calls and clone size are copied from that table; D and trimming were computed from the DNA. The table lists 100,000 to 150,000 clones, roughly 80% of them singletons. This TCR was recovered from a woman between 45 and 65 years old with acute or convalescent COVID-19. The sequenced sample was peripheral blood.

Here the CDR3 DNA reads TGTGCCAGCAGCTTATCAGGGGGCGGACAGCCCCAGCATTTT. This translates into CASSLSGGGQPQHF. The chain joins TRBV7-9 to TRBJ1-5; 8 positions agree with TRBD1. The CDR3 has 14 residues. Per the germline V gene, CDR1 is SEHNR and CDR2 is FQNEAQ (reference sequence). V trimming: 2 bases; J trimming: 7 bases; junction bases outside the gene matches: 4.